The 8 T cell receptor beta chains below come from one sample, sequenced in a study of blood T cell repertoires in COVID-19. Produced via immunoSEQ multiplex PCR; TCRdb's table is partial and in-frame only. In the table there are approximately 190,000 clones, around 83% of which are singletons. Source material: peripheral blood. The receptors were gathered from a woman between 40 and 50 years old with acute or convalescent COVID-19.

V is TRBV19 and J is TRBJ2-7; TRBD1 matches at 9 bases. The CDR3 extends over 12 amino acids. The germline V gene has CDR1 LNHDA and CDR2 SQIVND (reference sequence). J lost 9 bases, V lost 10 bases, and 10 bases had no gene match. The CDR3 protein is CATAGQGDVQYF. For the CDR3, the DNA is TGTGCCACCGCGGGACAGGGAGATGTGCAGTACTTC.

Concerning this clone itself: One end of the junction is discordant with germline, which a read error may explain. This chain links TRBV11-2 with TRBJ2-7, with D tentatively TRBD2 (6 bases). CDR3 length: 17 residues. CDR1 is SGHAT, CDR2 FQNNGV, per germline. The CDR3 nucleotides read TGTGCCAGCACCTTATCCCCAACCCCGTACGCGGGGCACGAGCAGTACTTC. Translated, it gives CASTLSPTPYAGHEQYF.

The chain is built from TRBV10-3 and TRBJ2-1; TRBD1 matches 7 bases. Per the germline V gene, CDR1 is ENHRY and CDR2 is SYGVKD. The CDR3 runs 16 residues. V lost 0 bases to trimming and J lost 0 bases; unmatched junction nucleotides: 2. In nucleotides, the CDR3 is TGTGCCATCAGTGAGTCGACAGGGAGCTCCTACAATGAGCAGTTCTTC. As protein: CAISESTGSSYNEQFF.

This sequence joins TRBV5-1 and TRBJ2-1; 11 nucleotides line up with TRBD2. The CDR3 is made up of 18 amino acids. Germline values: CDR1 SGHRS, CDR2 YFSETQ. Trimming removed 2 bases from V and 1 base from J; junction bases left unmatched: 8. CDR3 in DNA: TGCGCCAGCAGCTTTCCTGCTACTAGCGGGGGATCCTACAATGAGCAGTTCTTC. It is translated as CASSFPATSGGSYNEQFF.

The rearrangement links TRBV27 to TRBJ1-1; 7 bases match TRBD1. The CDR3 covers 15 residues. With V trimmed by 5 bases and J by 3 bases, 9 bases remained unmatched. CDR1 and CDR2 (germline): MNHEY, SMNVEV (reference sequence). The CDR3 DNA sequence: TGTGCCAGCAGTGAGTACAGGGGAATTGACACTGAAGCTTTCTTT. Amino acid sequence: CASSEYRGIDTEAFF.

This chain uses TRBV11-2 with TRBJ2-2, with TRBD2 matching 8 bases. The CDR3 length is 17 residues. CDR1 is SGHAT and CDR2 is FQNNGV in the germline V gene. J was trimmed by 9 bases and V by 6 bases; bases with no gene match: 18. The DNA for the CDR3 is TGTGCCAGCAGACCCGCCCTACGGGGGGGTGGGGACCGGGAGCTGTTTTTT. Translating it yields CASRPALRGGGDRELFF.

V usage is TRBV5-1 and J usage is TRBJ2-3; the D gene is possibly TRBD1 (6 bases). Trimming shortened V by 5 bases and J by 2 bases, and 12 bases separated the two germline ends. The CDR3 totals 14 residues. Per the germline V gene, CDR1 is SGHRS and CDR2 is YFSETQ. CDR3 DNA sequence: TGCGCCAGCAGGCTAGGGGGAAACACAGATACGCAGTATTTT. Its protein is CASRLGGNTDTQYF.

This clone appeared a few times. The rearrangement joins TRBV28 to TRBJ1-4, with a weak D call TRBD1 (6 bases). This CDR3 region has 14 residues. The V end lost 5 bases, the J end lost 3 bases, and 10 bases lay between the germline ends. Germline CDR1 MDHEN, CDR2 SYDVKM. The CDR3 loop is CASSPGDANEKLFF. The CDR3 coding sequence is TGTGCCAGCAGTCCAGGGGACGCTAATGAAAAACTGTTTTTT.